What follows describes a single T cell receptor (beta chain). Amplification used 60 Vbeta primers and 13 Jbeta primers. Profiling relied on immunoSEQ multiplex PCR, and the TCRdb table lists in-frame clones only, not all of them. Of 150,000 to 200,000 clones in the sample, 55% to 75% were seen once. The data were taken from a study of cytomegalovirus exposure and HLA in healthy donors. Trimming shortened V by 0 bases and J by 3 bases, and 8 bases separated the two germline ends. The CDR3 contains 14 residues. Germline loops: CDR1 LGHNA, CDR2 YNFKEQ. This receptor was obtained from a human donor in good health. The J gene is TRBJ1-1, the V gene TRBV4-2, with D hard to call. Sequenced sample: PBMCs. The CDR3 spells CASSQERLDTEAFF. CDR3 sequence (DNA): TGTGCCAGCAGCCAAGAGCGGCTGGACACTGAAGCTTTCTTT.